One sample yielded the 27 T cell receptor beta chains listed below, sequenced in a study of tumor-infiltrating lymphocytes in primary liver carcinoma. The template, approximately 500 ng total RNA, yielded TCR beta cDNA made with a constant-region primer. Slightly modified ARM-PCR with three nested multiplex PCR rounds yielded TCR beta libraries. A C-beta reverse primer was combined with TRBV1-TRBV30 forward primers in the first two PCR rounds, and each round had 10 cycles. TCRdb used MiXCR to reprocess the multiplex PCR reads, holding one entry per CDR3 protein. The table lists 75,000 to 80,000 distinct CDR3 sequences, approximately 70% of them singletons, with around 24% in the top ten. Total RNA and DNA came together from around 20-30 mg of bulk tissue without cell sorting. The material sequenced was tumor-adjacent normal liver tissue. Every receptor here comes from a man in his forties with primary liver carcinoma and hepatitis B virus infection.

Comment on this clonotype: A much larger clone sits a single nucleotide away, making a read error possible. The chain links TRBV4-2 to TRBJ2-3, with 11 nucleotides matching TRBD2. Trimming removed 1 base from V and 4 bases from J; junction bases left unmatched: 10. The CDR3 runs to 18 residues. Germline lookup yields CDR1 LGHNA and CDR2 YNFKEQ. The DNA for the CDR3 is TGTGCCAGCAGCCAAGTTGAGGGTGGTAGCGGGGGGGCAGATACGCAGTATTTT. Its translation is CASSQVEGGSGGADTQYF.

The gene calls are TRBV12-3 or TRBV12-4 and TRBJ2-3; D uncertain. CDR3 size: 14 residues. V lost 7 bases and J lost 0, with 11 bases in between. The CDR3: CASTSTSSTDTQYF. The CDR3 region has the DNA TGTGCCAGCACCAGTACATCTAGCACAGATACGCAGTATTTT.

In the case of this clonotype: With a much larger clone just one base away, this may be a read error. The gene calls are TRBV30 and TRBJ1-2; 8 bases align to TRBD1. The ends lost 1 base at V and 10 bases at J; junction bases unmatched: 11. Germline loops: CDR1 GTSNPN, CDR2 SVGIG (reference sequence). The CDR3 sequence is 14 residues long. As DNA, the CDR3 is TGTGCCTGGAGTGACGTAGGACAGGGAGATGACTACACCTTC. It translates to CAWSDVGQGDDYTF.

A note on this clonotype: A much larger clone lies one base from this, so it may be a read error. The chain couples TRBV28 to TRBJ1-2; 7 bases map to TRBD1. Germline lookup yields CDR1 MDHEN and CDR2 SYDVKM. This CDR3 spans 15 amino acids. The CDR3: CVSTPGTASNYGYTF. The CDR3 coding sequence is TGTGTCAGCACCCCGGGGACAGCTTCTAACTATGGCTACACCTTC.

Note on this clonotype: One junction end disagrees with the germline gene, perhaps due to a read error. This chain links TRBV4-3 with TRBJ2-7, with 7 bases aligning to TRBD1. CDR1 LGHNA and CDR2 YSLEER come from the germline V gene. The CDR3 runs 15 residues. This CDR3 reads CDSSLEGTAAYEQYF. The CDR3 DNA reads TGCGACAGCAGCCTCGAAGGGACAGCAGCTTACGAGCAGTACTTC.

This clonotype has just a few counts. One end of the junction varies from germline; a read error may be responsible. The chain links TRBV4-2 to TRBJ2-2, with D possibly TRBD2 on 6 matching bases. This CDR3 is 16 amino acids long. CDR1 LGHNA and CDR2 YNFKEQ come from the germline V gene. This CDR3 is CASNQDPSENTGELFF. The CDR3 nucleotides read TGTGCCAGCAACCAAGATCCTAGCGAGAACACCGGGGAGCTGTTTTTT.

Note on this clonotype: A much larger clone differs from this one at a single base, so this may be a read error. The chain carries TRBV4-3 and TRBJ2-3; D is uncertain. The CDR3 has 17 residues. Germline assignment: CDR1 LGHNA and CDR2 YSLEER. The V end was cut by 3 bases, the J end by 3 bases, with 19 bases between. The CDR3 loop reads CASSQDTDARGTDTQYF. The CDR3, as DNA: TGCGCCAGCAGCCAGGATACCGACGCGCGAGGAACAGATACGCAGTATTTT.

This clonotype was seen a handful of times. Mismatch with germline at one junction end may stem from a read error. The genes are TRBV7-9 and TRBJ2-3, with 10 bases matching TRBD1. CDR1 is SEHNR, CDR2 FQNEAQ, per germline (reference sequence). This CDR3 is built from 15 residues. This CDR3 is CASSLRQGATDMQYF. The DNA of the CDR3 is TGCGCCAGCAGCCTAAGACAGGGGGCCACAGATATGCAGTATTTT.

A word on this clonotype: This CDR3 is missing its conserved last phenylalanine or tryptophan, likely due to a read error. The chain couples TRBV6-1 to TRBJ2-2; 9 bases align to TRBD2. Trimming cost V 8 bases and J 5 bases; bases outside gene matches: 6. Germline V gene data show CDR1 as MNHNS and CDR2 as SASEGT. There are 14 residues in the CDR3. This chain's CDR3 is CASGRLAVTGELFL. The CDR3 DNA reads TGTGCCAGCGGGAGACTAGCGGTGACCGGGGAGCTGTTTTTA.

This rearrangement joins TRBV24-1 to TRBJ2-5, with D possibly being TRBD1 (5 bases). Looked up from germline, CDR1 is KGHDR and CDR2 is SFDVKD. Trimming removed 5 bases at V and 0 bases at J, with 9 bases between. There are 14 residues in the CDR3. The CDR3 reads CATSVTVNQETQYF. The CDR3 coding sequence is TGTGCCACCAGTGTGACAGTGAACCAAGAGACCCAGTACTTC.

In regard to this clonotype: Since the CDR3 does not end with the conserved phenylalanine or tryptophan, this likely comes from a read error. J is TRBJ1-4 and V is TRBV5-5, with 10 bases lining up with TRBD1. The V gene's germline CDR1 is SGHKS and CDR2 YYEKEE (reference sequence). This CDR3 has 15 amino acids. CDR3 protein: CASSSTGGGYEELFL. The CDR3 nucleotides are TGTGCCAGCAGCTCGACAGGGGGCGGTTATGAAGAACTGTTTTTA.

In the case of this clonotype: With a much larger clone just one base away, this may be a read error. The chain recombines TRBV11-3 with TRBJ2-1; the D gene is possibly TRBD2 (6 bases). Germline assignment: CDR1 SGHNT and CDR2 YENEEA. The CDR3 runs 19 residues. In DNA form, the CDR3 reads TGTGCCAGCAGCTTAGGGCGGCAGGATACTCGGGGGTCCTACAATGAGCTGTTCTTC. The encoded protein is CASSLGRQDTRGSYNELFF.

This clonotype was picked up a small number of times. Since a much larger clone is just one base distant, this may be a read error. V is TRBV29-1 and J is TRBJ2-3; D is unresolved. CDR3 length equals 12 residues. V lost 4 bases to trimming and J lost 2 bases, with 7 bases between them. Looked up from germline, CDR1 is SQVTM and CDR2 is ANQGSEA. CDR3 DNA sequence: TGCAGCGTTGCCCCTCCCACAGATACGCAGTATTTT. Translating gives CSVAPPTDTQYF.

This clonotype was detected a few times. The chain uses TRBV6-5 and TRBJ2-1; 8 bases agree with TRBD2. Germline lookup yields CDR1 MNHEY and CDR2 SVGAGI. CDR3 length: 11 amino acids. Germline trimming cut 11 bases from V and 9 bases from J; bases unmatched to any gene: 6. The CDR3 DNA reads TGTGCCGGTGGGAGCGGGGGTGAGCAGTTCTTC. Translating gives CAGGSGGEQFF.

Of note for this clonotype: Likely a read error: the CDR3 ends without its conserved phenylalanine or tryptophan. This chain joins TRBV6-5 and TRBJ2-7; TRBD2 aligns across 7 bases. The length of the CDR3 is 13 residues. CDR1 is MNHEY, CDR2 SVGAGI, per germline. The CDR3 spells CASNYSGGDEQYI. In DNA, the CDR3 is TGTGCCAGCAATTACTCGGGGGGTGACGAGCAGTACATC.

On this clonotype itself: The conserved closing phenylalanine or tryptophan is absent in this CDR3, likely reflecting a read error. This chain links TRBV7-9 with TRBJ1-1; possible D gene TRBD1, 5 bases. Germline V gives CDR1 SEHNR, CDR2 FQNEAQ (reference sequence). The CDR3 is 14 residues long. The V gene lost 1 base and the J gene lost 7 bases, with 13 bases spanning the gap. The CDR3 coding sequence is TGTGCCAGCAGCTTAGTAACCGGGACGGTTGAAGCTTTCGTT. Residues: CASSLVTGTVEAFV.

Comment on this clonotype: The junction departs from germline at one end; a sequencing error may be responsible. This chain links TRBV28 with TRBJ2-7; TRBD2 matches 10 bases. CDR3 length equals 16 residues. The V gene's germline CDR1 is MDHEN and CDR2 SYDVKM. The CDR3 spells CTSRLTNRGLAHEQYF. CDR3 sequence (DNA): TGTACCAGCAGGTTGACTAACAGGGGACTAGCGCACGAGCAGTACTTC.

As to this clonotype: Its ends do not fully match the called genes, so a read error is possible. The chain uses TRBV24-1 and TRBJ2-1; 8 bases line up with TRBD1. In germline, CDR1 is KGHDR, CDR2 SFDVKD. CDR3 length: 17 residues. The CDR3: CATNDLRRYRGDNEQFF. The CDR3 bases are TGTGCCACCAATGATTTGCGCCGGTACAGGGGGGACAATGAGCAGTTCTTC.

This sequence joins TRBV29-1 and TRBJ2-7, with TRBD2 as a possible D gene (5 bases). Germline loops: CDR1 SQVTM, CDR2 ANQGSEA. The CDR3 loop spans 16 amino acids. The V and J ends lost 4 bases and 2 bases respectively, with 21 bases between them. The chain's CDR3 is CSVGDPTEGGTYEQYF. DNA for the CDR3: TGCAGCGTTGGAGACCCCACGGAAGGAGGCACCTACGAGCAGTACTTC.

At least ten counts were recorded for this clonotype. The chain carries TRBV29-1 and TRBJ2-7; D perhaps matches TRBD2 (5 bases). CDR3 length: 14 amino acids. Trimming removed 7 bases at V and 0 bases at J, with 16 bases between. Looked up from germline, CDR1 is SQVTM and CDR2 is ANQGSEA. The CDR3 DNA sequence: TGCAGCGCAAGAGGTCGAGGGAGCTCCTACGAGCAGTACTTC. The encoded protein is CSARGRGSSYEQYF.

As regards this clonotype: No conserved phenylalanine or tryptophan is present at the end of the CDR3, so a read error is the likely explanation. No DNA is shown, since the ends of the CDR3 on it are uncertain; the CDR3 is the one TCRdb lists. The CDR3 protein is CAISEAGQEQYI. The chain recombines TRBV10-3 with TRBJ2-7; the table's TRBD1 call for D was not verified on the DNA. The CDR3 comprises 12 residues, both ends counted. Per the germline V gene, CDR1 is ENHRY and CDR2 is SYGVKD.

This clonotype was picked up many times. V gene TRBV4-1 combines with J gene TRBJ2-1; D is ambiguous. CDR1 is MGHRA, CDR2 YSYEKL, per germline. This CDR3 contains 12 residues. V lost 0 bases and J 6 bases, leaving 3 bases between the germline ends. Here the CDR3 DNA reads TGCGCCAGCAGCCAAGAAGGCAATGAGCAGTTCTTC. Its protein is CASSQEGNEQFF.

The sample holds many counts of this clonotype. The chain links TRBV10-3 to TRBJ2-3, with 10 bases matching TRBD2. Trimming took 6 bases from V and 2 from J; bases not matched to a gene: 11. Germline values: CDR1 ENHRY, CDR2 SYGVKD. The CDR3 is 17 amino acids. CDR3 nucleotides: TGTGCCATCAGCCATTCAAAGACTAGCGGGCTCACAGATACGCAGTATTTT. This encodes CAISHSKTSGLTDTQYF.

With regard to this clonotype: This may come from a read error, since a much larger clone is one base off. Here the CDR3 omits its conserved ending phenylalanine or tryptophan, so a read error is the likely source. V and J are TRBV28 and TRBJ2-5, with 7 bases that match TRBD2. The V segment lost 5 bases and the J segment 4 bases; nucleotides outside the gene matches: 10. CDR1 and CDR2 (germline): MDHEN, SYDVKM. The CDR3 contains 15 residues. The CDR3 sequence: CASSPRGGRPETQYL. The CDR3 bases are TGTGCCAGCAGTCCGCGGGGCGGGAGACCAGAGACCCAGTACCTC.

This clonotype was observed a single time. This chain uses TRBV12-3 or TRBV12-4 with TRBJ2-3; TRBD2 agrees at 9 bases. Losses at the gene ends were 5 bases for V and 0 bases for J; bases not matched to a gene: 9. The CDR3 covers 17 residues. CDR3 residues: CASSPSGNHASTDTQYF. CDR3 sequence (DNA): TGTGCCAGCAGTCCTAGCGGGAACCATGCTAGCACAGATACGCAGTATTTT.

This clonotype appeared many times. This sequence may be a read error, since a much larger clone differs from it by one base. J is TRBJ1-1 and V is TRBV6-5, with no clear D. The CDR3 is 13 amino acids. Germline CDR1 and CDR2: MNHEY and SVGAGI. CDR3 nucleotides: TGTGCCAGCAGTCTCCGATTTAACACTGAAGCTCTCTTT. Amino acid sequence: CASSLRFNTEALF.

The chain carries TRBV11-2 and TRBJ2-5; a weak D match, TRBD1 (5 bases). Per germline, CDR1 SGHAT and CDR2 FQNNGV. There are 15 residues in the CDR3. The germline V and J ends were trimmed by 5 bases and 7 bases, with 20 bases remaining between them. CDR3 DNA sequence: TGTGCCAGCAGCGCCCGGTCAGCCCTAGGGGTGACCCAGTACTTC. This translates into CASSARSALGVTQYF.